This T cell receptor beta chain emerged from a study of T cells after yellow fever vaccination. On the study more broadly: SMART-Seq v4 Ultra Low Input prepared libraries from low-cell fractions.

By 5'RACE template switching, TCR cDNA was produced, with a universal primer site and UMIs added in the process. MiXCR, applied by TCRdb to the 5' RACE reads, yields one record per CDR3 protein. The table shows about 130,000 distinct CDR3 sequences, with around 7.7% occurring only once. CDR1 and CDR2 from the germline V gene are LGHNA and YSLEER. V dropped 0 bases and J dropped 7 bases, with 17 bases sitting between them. There are 16 residues in the CDR3. Sequencing used CD4+ T cells sorted from PBMCs, obtained approximately 11 days after the first yellow fever vaccination. The chain recombines TRBV4-3 with TRBJ2-3; D is tentatively TRBD1 or TRBD2 (5 bases each). The sequence was collected from a man between 18 and 29 years old who received the YFV17D yellow fever vaccine. This CDR3 reads CASSQDHVEGWNTQYF. The DNA of the CDR3 is TGCGCCAGCAGCCAAGATCACGTCGAGGGGTGGAATACGCAGTATTTT.